This TCR beta chain was obtained from a study of T cell clonotyping in hematopoietic cell transplantation (dated by TCRdb to 2020 to 2023). General notes on the study: Pretransplant recipient samples were obtained after cytoreduction. In the study, around 130 blood samples were gathered from over 30 consecutive transplant recipients and their related donors. Recruitment of patients was conducted between September 2015 and early 2017, and follow-up was continued until September 2020 or death.

Looking up the germline V gene (reference sequence) yields CDR1 MNHEY and CDR2 SMNVEV. From cysteine to phenylalanine, the CDR3 is 13 amino acids long. Only the CDR3 region is kept as DNA, spanning 39 bases read in frame from base 1. The V end loses 6 bases and the J end loses 6 bases, and a stretch of 15 bases separates them. In the case of this clone: Its binding antigen is unknown. There are no base qualities to consult, and no much larger clone falls within one base.

The immunoSEQ assay, a bias-controlled multiplex PCR using V- and J-specific primers, was used to amplify TCR beta CDR3 regions from genomic DNA. In a second PCR step, the CDR3 amplicons were tagged with a proprietary barcode plus Illumina adapter sequences. CDR3 libraries were sequenced on an Illumina MiSeq instrument. The paper's data handling went like this. immunoSEQ Analyzer 3.0 was used for export and quality control, with R Bioconductor and Immunarch used for downstream analyses. Only productive rearrangements in the normalized downsampled data set were used to calculate repertoire metrics. Clonotypes larger than 5 templates in the normalized cohort were defined as pathologically expanded. Repertoire diversity was measured with the Inverse Simpson Index. To capture all clonotypes, the CMV-specificity analyses were run on the non-normalized data set. Drawn from immuneACCESS, this table holds only the in-frame rearrangements with V and J called that TCRdb kept. Clones are partly lost; checked studies trace under half to an unresolved V gene and leave the rest unexplained. For V, J and clone size, that table is used; D and trimming come from the DNA. The sample includes roughly 45,000 clones, with just over 85% observed a single time. The ten largest clonotypes hold 5.9% of the sample.

The label giving this sample's time point can be read as: recipient sample about 28 days before transplant, after cytoreduction. Recipient blood was collected about 28 days before transplant and at days 30, 100 and 180 after transplant. Nuclei Lysis Solution was used to extract genomic DNA from fresh or cryopreserved unfractionated peripheral blood mononuclear cells. Study-wide conclusions, independent of this receptor: Sample size was limited, and cells were not sorted, so CD4 and CD8 repertoire contributions could not be separated. After transplant, TCR diversity in recipients dropped, and pathologically expanded clonotypes climbed progressively between day 30 and day 180. Broader posttransplant TCR repertoire diversity was predicted by donor and pretransplant recipient Inverse Simpson Index values. Recipient repertoires showed only a small fraction of overlap with donor repertoires, and over 97% appeared de novo at the given depth.

This receptor was identified in a man in his sixties with biphenotypic leukemia. Some clones in this sample may be carry-over from other donors' samples. Source: peripheral blood mononuclear cells, taken before stem cell transplant. The V gene is TRBV27 and the J gene is TRBJ2-7, with TRBD2 tentatively as D gene (5 bases match). For the CDR3, the sequence is CASSPSRAGEQYF. The sequence in DNA is TGTGCCAGCAGCCCCTCGAGGGCCGGCGAGCAGTACTTC.